The next 32 T cell receptor beta chains were all read from a single sample in a study of response to subunit inactivated influenza vaccine (dated by TCRdb to 2017 to 2018). Library generation was performed with RT-PCR. TCRdb shows the sequencer as Illumina HiSeq 2500. TCRdb trimmed public reads at Q25 via fastp, called clones via MiXCR and kept in-frame beta chains. Entries are consolidated by CDR3 protein sequence, retaining the most common genes and DNA. Recorded for this sample are hundreds of thousands of distinct CDR3 sequences; approximately 15% of them occurred a single time. Of the sample, 5.5% to 7% is held by the ten largest clones. The starting material was PBMCs from blood, obtained around 14 days before vaccination. These receptors came from a man aged 45 to 65 who received an inactivated influenza vaccine. Donor details come from another sample of the same person, matched by shared clones.

The DNA of the CDR3 is TGCGCCAGCAGCCAAGAAACGACTCTGAACACCGGGGAGCTGTTTTTT. Translated, it gives CASSQETTLNTGELFF. The chain has TRBV4-1 and TRBJ2-2; D gene unclear. This CDR3 has 16 amino acids. V was pared by 0 bases and J by 1 base, with 9 bases between. Germline V lookup: CDR1 MGHRA, CDR2 YSYEKL.

This clonotype appeared a few times. The chain has TRBV19 and TRBJ2-7; D is ambiguous. The CDR3 sequence is 13 residues long. Looked up from germline, CDR1 is LNHDA and CDR2 is SQIVND (reference sequence). V was shortened by 5 bases and J by 3 bases, with 11 bases between the two germline ends. DNA of the CDR3: TGTGCCAGTAGTCCTGTAACAAGCTACGAGCAGTACTTC. Its translation is CASSPVTSYEQYF. The complete variable domain, with remaining parts taken from reference TRBV19 and TRBJ2-7, reads DGGITQSPKYLFRKEGQNVTLSCEQNLNHDAMYWYRQDPGQGLRLIYYSQIVNDFQKGDIAEGYSVSREKKESFPLTVTSAQKNPTAFYLCASSPVTSYEQYFGPGTRLTVT.

This clonotype was recorded many times. The chain has TRBV27 and TRBJ2-7; TRBD2 aligns across 7 bases. The CDR3 is 16 residues long. With 0 bases clipped from V and 2 bases from J, the junction kept 7 bases outside the gene matches. CDR1 is MNHEY, CDR2 SMNVEV, per germline (reference sequence). The CDR3 spells CASSLSPASGTYEQYF. DNA of the CDR3: TGTGCCAGCAGTTTATCCCCAGCTAGCGGAACCTACGAGCAGTACTTC.

This sequence joins TRBV20-1 and TRBJ1-4; D call uncertain. The CDR3 contains 14 residues. V shed 4 bases and J shed 8 bases, with 17 bases lying between them. The germline gives CDR1 DFQATT, CDR2 SNEGSKA (reference sequence). CDR3 protein: CSATGEGRGEKLFF. Here the CDR3 DNA reads TGCAGTGCTACCGGGGAGGGAAGAGGCGAAAAACTGTTTTTT.

This clonotype was counted between two and nine times. The chain joins TRBV14 to TRBJ2-1; 11 positions agree with TRBD2. The trim removed 2 bases at V and 10 bases at J, leaving 7 bases unmatched. Germline loops: CDR1 SGHDN, CDR2 FVKESK. This CDR3 is 15 amino acids long. CDR3 loop: CASSQYLAGGGEQFF. The CDR3 region has the DNA TGTGCCAGCAGCCAATATCTAGCGGGAGGTGGGGAGCAGTTCTTC.

This clonotype was picked up a small number of times. This chain joins TRBV6-1 and TRBJ2-3; 12 bases map to TRBD2. CDR3 length: 15 amino acids. After removal of 7 bases from V and 5 bases from J, the junction contained 7 bases not matched to a gene. Germline V gene sequence: CDR1 MNHNS, CDR2 SASEGT. This CDR3 is CASTRTSGKVDTQYF. DNA for the CDR3: TGTGCCAGCACCAGGACTAGCGGGAAGGTAGATACGCAGTATTTT.

This clonotype was counted a few times. The CDR3 DNA reads TGCGCCAGCAGCCAAGGTACGGGGGCTCTCAATGAGCAGTTCTTC. As protein: CASSQGTGALNEQFF. The V call is TRBV4-1, the J call TRBJ2-1; D could derive from TRBD1 or TRBD2 (6 bases each). Germline CDR1 reads MGHRA; CDR2 reads YSYEKL. The CDR3 totals 15 residues. The V and J ends lost 1 base and 6 bases respectively, with 13 bases between them.

This clonotype has just a few counts. The chain links TRBV5-1 to TRBJ2-2; tentative D call: TRBD1 (5 bases). Trimming left V 0 bases short and J 1 base short, with 10 bases between. The CDR3 runs 16 residues. CDR1 is SGHRS, CDR2 YFSETQ, per germline. The CDR3 nucleotides read TGCGCCAGCAGCTTGGATTGGGGCCTGAACACCGGGGAGCTGTTTTTT. Its protein is CASSLDWGLNTGELFF.

This clonotype has a count of ten or more. This chain uses TRBV29-1 with TRBJ2-1; the D call may be TRBD1 or TRBD2 (5 bases each). Trimming stripped 4 bases from V and 6 bases from J, with 16 bases between. CDR3 length equals 14 residues. The germline gives CDR1 SQVTM, CDR2 ANQGSEA. CDR3 in amino acids: CSVARWDLGNEQFF. CDR3 nucleotides: TGCAGCGTTGCCAGGTGGGACCTAGGCAATGAGCAGTTCTTC.

The table lists this clonotype with a few counts. The chain uses TRBV5-6 and TRBJ2-7, with D tentatively TRBD2 (5 bases). The CDR3 has 14 residues. Trimming cost V 0 bases and J 3 bases, with 10 bases left between them. The V gene's germline CDR1 is SGHDT and CDR2 YYEEEE. CDR3: CASSLGRAYYEQYF. The CDR3 DNA follows: TGTGCCAGCAGCTTGGGGCGGGCTTACTACGAGCAGTACTTC.

This clonotype was counted many times. CDR3 nucleotides: TGTGCCAGCAGCTTGGTTCGCCGCGGGCTCGCCGGGGAGCTGTTTTTT. Its protein is CASSLVRRGLAGELFF. The chain carries TRBV5-5 and TRBJ2-2, with D possibly matching TRBD2 (5 bases). This CDR3 spans 16 amino acids. Germline V gene lookup returns CDR1 SGHKS and CDR2 YYEKEE (reference sequence). V lost 0 bases and J 6 bases, leaving 15 bases between the germline ends.

This clonotype has just a few counts. The rearrangement links TRBV5-1 to TRBJ2-3; 8 bases agree with TRBD1. The V gene's germline CDR1 is SGHRS and CDR2 YFSETQ. This CDR3 has 14 amino acids. Germline trimming cut 4 bases from V and 3 bases from J; bases unmatched to any gene: 4. The CDR3 DNA reads TGCGCCAGCAGCATGACAGGGGAAACAGATACGCAGTATTTT. Translating it yields CASSMTGETDTQYF.

The CDR3 region is CSAYQTKAGQSVPEQFF. The CDR3 DNA sequence: TGCAGTGCCTATCAAACCAAAGCGGGCCAGTCGGTACCTGAGCAGTTCTTC. The chain couples TRBV20-1 to TRBJ2-1; D is perhaps TRBD2 (6 bases). The CDR3 length is 17 residues. Trimming stripped 6 bases from V and 9 bases from J, with 30 bases between. Per the germline V gene, CDR1 is DFQATT and CDR2 is SNEGSKA (reference sequence).

This clonotype has more than one count but fewer than ten. This chain uses TRBV5-1 with TRBJ2-7; D gene uncertain. CDR3 size: 13 residues. V was cut by 4 bases and J by 3 bases, with 11 bases left in between. Germline CDR1 reads SGHRS; CDR2 reads YFSETQ. The CDR3 nucleotides read TGCGCCAGCAGCGAGGACGGAATCTACGAGCAGTACTTC. Translating it yields CASSEDGIYEQYF.

In this sample, this clonotype turned up a few times. The rearrangement joins TRBV6-1 to TRBJ2-2, with D possibly being TRBD1 or TRBD2 (5 bases each). The germline gives CDR1 MNHNS, CDR2 SASEGT. This CDR3 contains 15 residues. Trimming stripped 5 bases from V and 7 bases from J, with 17 bases between. CDR3 in amino acids: CASSRHGTFNGELFF. Written as DNA, the CDR3 is TGTGCCAGCAGTAGACACGGGACGTTTAACGGGGAGCTGTTTTTT.

In this sample, this clonotype turned up a few times. The rearrangement uses TRBV7-2 and TRBJ1-2; 7 bases are a match to TRBD1. V dropped 5 bases and J dropped 2; count of bases not matched to a gene: 8. Germline loops: CDR1 SGHTA, CDR2 FQGNSA. The CDR3 consists of 15 residues. DNA for the CDR3: TGTGCCAGCAGCCGCCGGGACAGTGAAAACTATGGCTACACCTTC. Translating gives CASSRRDSENYGYTF. Based on the CDR3 plus reference TRBV7-2 and TRBJ1-2, the full variable domain is GAGVSQSPSNKVTEKGKDVELRCDPISGHTALYWYRQSLGQGLEFLIYFQGNSAPDKSGLPSDRFSAERTGGSVSTLTIQRTQQEDSAVYLCASSRRDSENYGYTFGSGTRLTVV.

In this sample, this clonotype turned up a few times. The genes are TRBV7-2 and TRBJ2-1; 9 bases align to TRBD1. This CDR3 has 15 amino acids. The germline V gene has CDR1 SGHTA and CDR2 FQGNSA. V lost 6 bases and J lost 6; bases outside the gene matches: 9. The CDR3 coding sequence is TGTGCCAGCAGGGTCCTCGGGACAGGGTTCAATGAGCAGTTCTTC. Translating it yields CASRVLGTGFNEQFF. Combining the CDR3 with reference TRBV7-2 and TRBJ2-1 gives the whole variable domain GAGVSQSPSNKVTEKGKDVELRCDPISGHTALYWYRQSLGQGLEFLIYFQGNSAPDKSGLPSDRFSAERTGGSVSTLTIQRTQQEDSAVYLCASRVLGTGFNEQFFGPGTRLTVL.

CDR3 nucleotides: TGTGCCAGCAGCAGCATAACCCTCTCCTGGTCCGAAGAGACCCAGTACTTC. Its protein is CASSSITLSWSEETQYF. V and J are TRBV4-2 and TRBJ2-5; the D is unclear. The germline gives CDR1 LGHNA, CDR2 YNFKEQ. This CDR3 comprises 17 residues. The germline V and J ends were trimmed by 5 bases and 3 bases, with 22 bases remaining between them.

This clonotype was found once. This chain joins TRBV7-9 and TRBJ2-2; D tentatively fits TRBD1 or TRBD2 (5 bases each). The germline V and J ends were trimmed by 6 bases and 13 bases, with 21 bases remaining between them. CDR1 and CDR2 (germline): SEHNR, FQNEAQ (reference sequence). The CDR3 spans 14 residues. CDR3 sequence (DNA): TGTGCCAGCAGTAGGGAGCGACCGGCTGGGACGCTGTTTTTT. Protein sequence: CASSRERPAGTLFF.

V and J are TRBV24-1 and TRBJ2-1; weak D call: TRBD2 (5 bases). Germline V gives CDR1 KGHDR, CDR2 SFDVKD. The CDR3 is 13 residues long. The ends were cut back, 3 bases at V and 12 bases at J, with 14 bases in the middle. The CDR3 sequence: CATSDTGLRGQFF. The CDR3 coding sequence is TGTGCCACCAGTGATACCGGGCTCCGGGGGCAGTTCTTC.

This clonotype was counted between two and nine times. The gene calls are TRBV20-1 and TRBJ2-7; 8 bases fit TRBD2. V lost 4 bases and J lost 4; bases outside the gene matches: 3. The CDR3 runs 12 residues. Per germline, CDR1 DFQATT and CDR2 SNEGSKA (reference sequence). The CDR3 protein is CSATGGRYEQYF. CDR3 bases: TGCAGTGCTACGGGGGGGAGGTACGAGCAGTACTTC.

The chain uses TRBV27 and TRBJ2-3; 9 bases match TRBD2. V dropped 2 bases and J dropped 6; count of bases not matched to a gene: 9. Germline loops: CDR1 MNHEY, CDR2 SMNVEV (reference sequence). This CDR3 has 16 amino acids. CDR3 loop: CASSLRGVAGVDTQYF. The CDR3, as DNA: TGTGCCAGCAGTTTAAGGGGAGTAGCGGGAGTGGATACGCAGTATTTT.

This clonotype showed up just a few times. The V and J genes are TRBV6-5 and TRBJ2-3; D unclear. Germline CDR1 is MNHEY and CDR2 is SVGAGI. V was cut by 0 bases and J by 0 bases, with 10 bases left in between. CDR3 length equals 16 residues. As DNA, the CDR3 is TGTGCCAGCAGTTACTCCGGAACTTCTAGCACAGATACGCAGTATTTT. Translated: CASSYSGTSSTDTQYF.

This chain uses TRBV6-5 with TRBJ2-1; the match to TRBD2 covers 7 bases. Germline V gene sequence: CDR1 MNHEY, CDR2 SVGAGI. After removal of 0 bases from V and 9 bases from J, the junction contained 2 bases not matched to a gene. CDR3 size: 13 residues. The CDR3 bases are TGTGCCAGCAGTTACTCTAGCGGGCTTGAGCAGTTCTTC. It specifies CASSYSSGLEQFF.

This clonotype was counted a few times. CDR3 DNA: TGCGCCAGCAGCTTGTACCCCCGCCCCGACACAGATACGCAGTATTTT. It translates to CASSLYPRPDTDTQYF. The chain joins TRBV5-1 to TRBJ2-3; D is unclear. Germline CDR1 reads SGHRS; CDR2 reads YFSETQ. The CDR3 consists of 16 residues. The V end lost 1 base, the J end lost 2 bases, and 14 bases lay between the germline ends.

This clonotype has more than one count but fewer than ten. V and J are TRBV24-1 and TRBJ2-2, with D perhaps TRBD2 (6 bases). V shed 4 bases and J shed 7 bases, with 21 bases lying between them. CDR1 is KGHDR and CDR2 is SFDVKD in the germline V gene. The CDR3 covers 17 residues. The CDR3 loop is CATSDISFGSMVGELFF. For the CDR3, the DNA is TGTGCCACCAGTGACATCAGTTTCGGGAGTATGGTCGGGGAGCTGTTTTTT.

This clonotype was picked up a small number of times. The CDR3 here is CASSQDLGVSYEQYF. In nucleotides, the CDR3 is TGCGCCAGCAGCCAAGATCTTGGGGTTTCCTACGAGCAGTACTTC. The V gene is TRBV4-3, the J gene TRBJ2-7; D gene uncertain. CDR3 length equals 15 residues. V lost 0 bases to trimming and J lost 1 base, with 10 bases between them. CDR1 is LGHNA and CDR2 is YSLEER in the germline V gene.

This sequence joins TRBV4-2 and TRBJ1-5, with no clear D. The V end lost 2 bases, the J end lost 4 bases, and 12 bases lay between the germline ends. Germline CDR1 and CDR2: LGHNA and YNFKEQ. The CDR3 contains 15 residues. This chain's CDR3 is CASSQLVGGNQPQHF. In nucleotides, the CDR3 is TGTGCCAGCAGCCAACTGGTAGGCGGGAATCAGCCCCAGCATTTT.

This clonotype has a handful of counts. The CDR3 sequence: CASSSKLLAGAHEQYF. The DNA for the CDR3 is TGTGCCAGCAGCTCAAAACTACTAGCGGGGGCACACGAGCAGTACTTC. This chain uses TRBV2 with TRBJ2-7; 11 nucleotides align to TRBD2. V lost 6 bases and J lost 5; bases outside the gene matches: 12. The CDR3 totals 16 residues. CDR1 and CDR2 (germline): SNHLY, FYNNEI.

This clonotype was detected ten times or more. V is TRBV7-8 and J is TRBJ2-1; 8 nucleotides line up with TRBD1. V lost 8 bases to trimming and J lost 8 bases; unmatched junction nucleotides: 8. The CDR3 totals 13 residues. Per the germline V gene, CDR1 is SGHVS and CDR2 is FQNEAQ. The CDR3 loop reads CASGETGAYEQFF. The CDR3 nucleotides are TGTGCCAGCGGAGAGACAGGGGCCTATGAGCAGTTCTTC.

This chain joins TRBV12-3 or TRBV12-4 and TRBJ1-5; possibly TRBD1 for D (6 bases). The CDR3 has 14 amino acids. The V and J ends lost 6 bases and 6 bases respectively, with 15 bases between them. The CDR3 nucleotides are TGTGCCAGCAGGCGCACAGGGTTGGGTCAGCCCCAGCATTTT. Translation: CASRRTGLGQPQHF.

The chain is built from TRBV20-1 and TRBJ2-3; possibly TRBD1 or TRBD2 for D (6 bases each). Trimming pared 5 bases from V and 6 bases from J, leaving 12 bases between. Germline CDR1 reads DFQATT; CDR2 reads SNEGSKA (reference sequence). The CDR3 is 12 residues long. CDR3 region: CSARRGRDTQYF. CDR3 sequence (DNA): TGCAGTGCTCGGAGGGGGAGGGATACGCAGTATTTT.